The next 24 T cell receptor beta chains were all read from a single sample in a study of blood T cell repertoires in COVID-19. The method was immunoSEQ multiplex PCR; TCRdb's version includes in-frame clones alone and lacks a portion of them. The sample shows a few hundred thousand clones, roughly 80% of them seen only once. Input material: PBMCs or T cells enriched from blood (not recorded which). Receptors originate from a man aged 50-59 years who had recovered from COVID-19.

The chain links TRBV11-2 to TRBJ2-1; 8 nucleotides match TRBD2. V shed 1 base, J shed 3 bases, and the junction held 5 bases outside the gene matches. This CDR3 contains 16 residues. Germline V lookup: CDR1 SGHAT, CDR2 FQNNGV. CDR3: CASSLARRGGYNEQFF. The CDR3, as DNA: TGTGCCAGCAGCTTAGCTCGACGGGGGGGCTACAATGAGCAGTTCTTC. Variable domain in full (rest from reference TRBV11-2 and TRBJ2-1): EAGVAQSPRYKIIEKRQSVAFWCNPISGHATLYWYQQILGQGPKLLIQFQNNGVVDDSQLPKDRFSAERLKGVDSTLKIQPAKLEDSAVYLCASSLARRGGYNEQFFGPGTRLTVL.

The chain recombines TRBV29-1 with TRBJ2-1; D call uncertain. This CDR3 has 11 amino acids. The V gene lost 1 base and the J gene lost 7 bases, with 5 bases spanning the gap. Looked up from germline, CDR1 is SQVTM and CDR2 is ANQGSEA. This chain's CDR3 is CSVEVQNEQFF. The CDR3 DNA sequence: TGCAGCGTTGAAGTGCAGAATGAGCAGTTCTTC.

The chain uses TRBV3-1 (or the pseudogene TRBV3-2) and TRBJ1-6; D gene uncertain. Germline CDR1 and CDR2: LGHDT and YNNKEL (reference sequence). The germline V and J ends were trimmed by 2 bases and 7 bases, with 15 bases remaining between them. The CDR3 runs 16 residues. The CDR3: CASSQRSMTGNSPLHF. The CDR3 DNA follows: TGTGCCAGCAGCCAACGTTCTATGACGGGGAATTCACCCCTCCACTTT.

The chain carries TRBV5-6 and TRBJ2-1; 7 bases agree with TRBD2. Germline CDR1 is SGHDT and CDR2 is YYEEEE. With 4 bases clipped from V and 0 bases from J, the junction kept 1 base outside the gene matches. This CDR3 has 14 residues. The CDR3 sequence is CASSGGGSYNEQFF. DNA of the CDR3: TGTGCCAGCAGCGGCGGGGGCTCCTACAATGAGCAGTTCTTC.

The rearrangement uses TRBV25-1 and TRBJ1-5; D not resolved. V was trimmed by 3 bases and J by 2 bases, leaving 17 bases between them. Per the germline V gene, CDR1 is MGHDK and CDR2 is SYGVNS. The CDR3 is made up of 17 amino acids. The CDR3 region is CASSDSSIEACNQPQHF. The DNA of the CDR3 is TGTGCCAGCAGTGATTCGTCTATTGAGGCCTGCAATCAGCCCCAGCATTTT.

The rearrangement links TRBV27 to TRBJ2-2; perhaps TRBD1 as D (6 bases). Trimming pared 5 bases from V and 9 bases from J, leaving 10 bases between. This CDR3 has 12 residues. Germline CDR1 reads MNHEY; CDR2 reads SMNVEV (reference sequence). CDR3 nucleotides: TGTGCCAGCAGTCTACAGGGTAGGGAGCTGTTTTTT. As protein: CASSLQGRELFF.

This chain uses TRBV19 with TRBJ2-7, with a tentative D call TRBD1 (5 bases). The CDR3 sequence is 14 residues long. Trimming cost V 1 base and J 3 bases, with 10 bases left between them. In germline, CDR1 is LNHDA, CDR2 SQIVND (reference sequence). In DNA, the CDR3 is TGTGCCAGTAGTATAGCCAAGGGGTACTACGAGCAGTACTTC. It encodes CASSIAKGYYEQYF. The full variable domain, rest sourced from reference TRBV19 and TRBJ2-7, is DGGITQSPKYLFRKEGQNVTLSCEQNLNHDAMYWYRQDPGQGLRLIYYSQIVNDFQKGDIAEGYSVSREKKESFPLTVTSAQKNPTAFYLCASSIAKGYYEQYFGPGTRLTVT.

The chain is built from TRBV11-3 and TRBJ1-2; TRBD1 might be the D (5 bases). V shed 1 base and J shed 2 bases, with 11 bases lying between them. The germline CDR1 and CDR2 sequences are SGHNT and YENEEA. This CDR3 has 15 residues. Here the CDR3 reads CASSLVPDINYGYTF. The CDR3 bases are TGTGCCAGCAGCTTAGTGCCGGACATAAACTATGGCTACACCTTC.

The rearrangement joins TRBV5-1 to TRBJ2-3, with D unclear. Germline CDR1 reads SGHRS; CDR2 reads YFSETQ. V was shortened by 4 bases and J by 2 bases, with 5 bases between the two germline ends. The CDR3 is 12 amino acids. The CDR3 loop reads CASSQLTDTQYF. The CDR3 DNA sequence: TGCGCCAGCAGCCAACTCACAGATACGCAGTATTTT.

The rearrangement links TRBV7-2 to TRBJ2-1; the D gene is possibly TRBD2 (5 bases). This CDR3 contains 17 residues. Deletions cut 1 base from V and 1 base from J, with 14 bases between. Germline CDR1 and CDR2: SGHTA and FQGNSA. CDR3 in amino acids: CASSLVSSGSSYNEQFF. The CDR3 DNA is TGTGCCAGCAGCTTAGTCTCCAGCGGCTCTTCCTACAATGAGCAGTTCTTC.

This chain uses TRBV14 with TRBJ2-1; D is unresolved. V gave up 6 bases and J gave up 6 bases, with 9 bases separating them. Germline V gene data show CDR1 as SGHDN and CDR2 as FVKESK. The CDR3 covers 12 residues. The CDR3 bases are TGTGCCAGCAGGTCTCTCTCCAATGAGCAGTTCTTC. It yields the protein CASRSLSNEQFF. The whole variable domain, filled in from reference TRBV14 and TRBJ2-1, reads EAGVTQFPSHSVIEKGQTVTLRCDPISGHDNLYWYRRVMGKEIKFLLHFVKESKQDESGMPNNRFLAERTGGTYSTLKVQPAELEDSGVYFCASRSLSNEQFFGPGTRLTVL.

CDR3 protein: CASSSEQINTGELFF. The CDR3, as DNA: TGTGCCAGCAGTTCCGAACAGATCAACACCGGGGAGCTGTTTTTT. V is TRBV6-2 or TRBV6-3 and J is TRBJ2-2; D unclear. V was shortened by 4 bases and J by 2 bases, with 11 bases between the two germline ends. CDR3 size: 15 residues. Germline V CDR1 and CDR2: MNHEY, SVGEGT.

The chain is built from TRBV30 and TRBJ1-1; possibly TRBD1 for D (6 bases). The CDR3 has 14 amino acids. Trimming cost V 1 base and J 11 bases, with 20 bases left between them. Looked up from germline, CDR1 is GTSNPN and CDR2 is SVGIG (reference sequence). Here the CDR3 DNA reads TGTGCCTGGAGTGCGGGGGGCCCCGAGGGGAGGGCTTTCTTT. Translating gives CAWSAGGPEGRAFF. The whole variable domain, filled in from reference TRBV30 and TRBJ1-1, reads SQTIHQWPATLVQPVGSPLSLECTVEGTSNPNLYWYRQAAGRGLQLLFYSVGIGQISSEVPQNLSASRPQDRQFILSSKKLLLSDSGFYLCAWSAGGPEGRAFFGQGTRLTVV.

The CDR3 DNA follows: TGTGCCAGCAGTTCCCCTGTCGCGCAGTATTTT. It translates to CASSSPVAQYF. This chain joins TRBV12-3 or TRBV12-4 and TRBJ2-3, with D unclear. CDR3 size: 11 residues. V shed 4 bases and J shed 10 bases, with 9 bases lying between them.

This chain connects TRBV19 to TRBJ2-1; D is perhaps TRBD2 (5 bases). Germline assignment: CDR1 LNHDA and CDR2 SQIVND (reference sequence). V lost 1 base and J lost 9, with 10 bases in between. This CDR3 has 13 residues. For the CDR3, the DNA is TGTGCCAGTAGTATAGGAGGGTCCGGTGAGCAGTTCTTC. Residues: CASSIGGSGEQFF.

Comments on this clone: Other DNA sequences in the sample encode the same CDR3. The chain links TRBV4-1 to TRBJ2-2; TRBD2 agrees at 8 bases. Germline values: CDR1 MGHRA, CDR2 YSYEKL. This CDR3 has 17 residues. The V segment lost 4 bases and the J segment 4 bases; nucleotides outside the gene matches: 11. The CDR3 loop is CASSLVPGLETTGELFF. In DNA form, the CDR3 reads TGCGCCAGCAGCCTCGTACCGGGACTAGAAACCACCGGGGAGCTGTTTTTT.

The chain is built from TRBV12-3 or TRBV12-4 and TRBJ2-7; D gene ambiguous. V was clipped by 6 bases and J by 3 bases, with 9 bases between them. The CDR3 runs to 12 residues. CDR3 protein: CASRHSSYEQYF. In DNA form, the CDR3 reads TGTGCCAGCAGACATTCAAGCTACGAGCAGTACTTC.

The V gene is TRBV15, the J gene TRBJ2-2; D gene ambiguous. The CDR3 length is 12 residues. Trimming pared 2 bases from V and 9 bases from J, leaving 7 bases between. Germline-derived CDR1 and CDR2 are LNHNV and YYDKDF (reference sequence). The chain's CDR3 is CATSRPLRELFF. The DNA of the CDR3 is TGTGCCACCAGCAGACCCCTTAGGGAGCTGTTTTTT. Looking up the rest from reference TRBV15 and TRBJ2-2 gives the full variable domain: DAMVIQNPRYQVTQFGKPVTLSCSQTLNHNVMYWYQQKSSQAPKLLFHYYDKDFNNEADTPDNFQSRRPNTSFCFLDIRSPGLGDTAMYLCATSRPLRELFFGEGSRLTVL.

The gene calls are TRBV5-4 and TRBJ1-1, with 7 positions matching TRBD1. With V trimmed by 4 bases and J by 4 bases, 10 bases remained unmatched. Per germline, CDR1 SGHNT and CDR2 YYREEE (reference sequence). The CDR3 has 15 residues. The CDR3 region has the DNA TGTGCCAGCAGCGGACAGGAAGAGGGGGGCACTGAAGCTTTCTTT. Its protein product is CASSGQEEGGTEAFF.

The rearrangement links TRBV5-8 to TRBJ1-1; D remains unclear. V was pared by 7 bases and J by 3 bases, with 13 bases between. The CDR3 loop spans 13 amino acids. Germline CDR1 reads SGHTS; CDR2 reads YDEGEE. CDR3 in amino acids: CASLPFIDTEAFF. Written as DNA, the CDR3 is TGTGCCAGCCTACCTTTTATCGACACTGAAGCTTTCTTT.

Details on this clone: Other nucleotide sequences from this sample produce the same CDR3. V usage is TRBV5-1 and J usage is TRBJ2-7; tentative D call: TRBD1 (5 bases). The CDR3 sequence is 12 residues long. CDR1 and CDR2 (germline): SGHRS, YFSETQ. V was trimmed by 6 bases and J by 3 bases, leaving 10 bases between them. In DNA form, the CDR3 reads TGCGCCAGCAAAGACAGTCACTACGAGCAGTACTTC. Protein: CASKDSHYEQYF.

V gene TRBV20-1 combines with J gene TRBJ2-7; D gene unclear. The length of the CDR3 is 10 residues. CDR1 DFQATT and CDR2 SNEGSKA come from the germline V gene (reference sequence). Trimming removed 6 bases at V and 6 bases at J, with 9 bases between. In DNA, the CDR3 is TGCAGTGCGGGTTGGAGCGAGCAGTACTTC. Amino acids: CSAGWSEQYF.

The chain has TRBV5-6 and TRBJ1-2; D may be TRBD1 (5 bases). The CDR3 spans 14 residues. The germline V and J ends were trimmed by 2 bases and 8 bases, with 16 bases remaining between them. The germline gives CDR1 SGHDT, CDR2 YYEEEE. In nucleotides, the CDR3 is TGTGCCAGCAGCTTTGTGTTCGACAGCCCCGGCTACACCTTC. It encodes CASSFVFDSPGYTF.

This rearrangement joins TRBV3-1 (or the pseudogene TRBV3-2) to TRBJ1-2, with no clear D. This CDR3 has 15 residues. The germline V gene has CDR1 LGHDT and CDR2 YNNKEL (reference sequence). V lost 0 bases and J lost 4, with 12 bases in between. CDR3: CASSQDELDFYGYTF. The CDR3 DNA follows: TGTGCCAGCAGCCAAGATGAATTAGACTTCTATGGCTACACCTTC.